This entry describes one T cell receptor (beta chain). Its binding antigen is unknown. It has no much larger one-base neighbor in the sample; base qualities were not kept. This specimen belongs to a study of blood T cell repertoires in COVID-19 (dated by TCRdb to about 2020). Broadly, across the study: The collaborator samples originated in the United States, Italy and Spain and spanned the acute and convalescent phases of COVID-19. Sample metadata almost always included a de-identified subject ID, COVID-19 status, age in years and sex. The material from the prospective study consisted of cDNA or gDNA derived from T cells, B-cell-depleted T cells, or PBMCs. A freely available public database, intended as a resource for researchers studying the immune response to SARS-CoV-2, is where the repertoires were released. Where available, HLA class I and class II types were taken from metadata supplied by the sample provider and were not determined by assay-based typing. The samples were drawn from the first 160 participants of the ongoing ImmuneRACE study and from over a thousand subjects provided by 6 global collaborators. Deeply sampled blood TCRbeta repertoires from subjects exposed to, actively infected with, or recovered from COVID-19 were included in the dataset.

Taken from the germline V gene, the CDR1 and CDR2 loops are SGDLS and YYNGEE. Including the terminal cysteine and phenylalanine, the CDR3 comprises 15 residues. Just CDR3 DNA is preserved here, 45 bases in frame from base 1. V has 1 base trimmed and J has 0 bases trimmed; junction bases matching no gene number 0. The full study reports these points: The quantity of clinical and demographic metadata differed by source and by participant and was supplied without curation.

The immunoSEQ Assay, a bias-controlled multiplex PCR, was used to amplify TCRbeta CDR3 regions from genomic DNA. On the authors' methods: Nucleated cell counts per sample were estimated from amplification of reference gene primers within the assay. Sequence reads were collapsed and filtered to measure the absolute abundance of every unique TCRbeta CDR3 rearrangement. For each sample, productive Simpson clonality was calculated as the square root of Simpson's diversity index across productive rearrangements. TCRdb took this table from immuneACCESS and kept in-frame rearrangements with V and J called. Such tables lack part of the clones; where checked against another copy, unresolved V genes explain under half of the gap, and the rest is unexplained. The D gene and trimming were derived from the DNA, and the V and J assignments and clone size from that table. Within this sample are 93,000 or so clones, with around 92% of them counted one time only. About 4% of the sample is taken by the ten largest.

Whole blood was collected in K2EDTA tubes by collaborating institutions according to the institutions' own protocols. For TCRbeta analysis, collaborators shipped samples as frozen whole blood, isolated PBMCs, or DNA extracted from either of those sample types. The rearrangement combines TRBV9 with TRBJ2-3, with 9 junctional bases fitting TRBD2. This sequence was found in a woman in her sixties or seventies with acute or convalescent COVID-19. The specimen was peripheral blood. The CDR3 loop reads CASSVTSGSTDTQYF. In nucleotides, the sequence is TGTGCCAGCAGCGTAACTAGCGGGAGCACAGATACGCAGTATTTT.